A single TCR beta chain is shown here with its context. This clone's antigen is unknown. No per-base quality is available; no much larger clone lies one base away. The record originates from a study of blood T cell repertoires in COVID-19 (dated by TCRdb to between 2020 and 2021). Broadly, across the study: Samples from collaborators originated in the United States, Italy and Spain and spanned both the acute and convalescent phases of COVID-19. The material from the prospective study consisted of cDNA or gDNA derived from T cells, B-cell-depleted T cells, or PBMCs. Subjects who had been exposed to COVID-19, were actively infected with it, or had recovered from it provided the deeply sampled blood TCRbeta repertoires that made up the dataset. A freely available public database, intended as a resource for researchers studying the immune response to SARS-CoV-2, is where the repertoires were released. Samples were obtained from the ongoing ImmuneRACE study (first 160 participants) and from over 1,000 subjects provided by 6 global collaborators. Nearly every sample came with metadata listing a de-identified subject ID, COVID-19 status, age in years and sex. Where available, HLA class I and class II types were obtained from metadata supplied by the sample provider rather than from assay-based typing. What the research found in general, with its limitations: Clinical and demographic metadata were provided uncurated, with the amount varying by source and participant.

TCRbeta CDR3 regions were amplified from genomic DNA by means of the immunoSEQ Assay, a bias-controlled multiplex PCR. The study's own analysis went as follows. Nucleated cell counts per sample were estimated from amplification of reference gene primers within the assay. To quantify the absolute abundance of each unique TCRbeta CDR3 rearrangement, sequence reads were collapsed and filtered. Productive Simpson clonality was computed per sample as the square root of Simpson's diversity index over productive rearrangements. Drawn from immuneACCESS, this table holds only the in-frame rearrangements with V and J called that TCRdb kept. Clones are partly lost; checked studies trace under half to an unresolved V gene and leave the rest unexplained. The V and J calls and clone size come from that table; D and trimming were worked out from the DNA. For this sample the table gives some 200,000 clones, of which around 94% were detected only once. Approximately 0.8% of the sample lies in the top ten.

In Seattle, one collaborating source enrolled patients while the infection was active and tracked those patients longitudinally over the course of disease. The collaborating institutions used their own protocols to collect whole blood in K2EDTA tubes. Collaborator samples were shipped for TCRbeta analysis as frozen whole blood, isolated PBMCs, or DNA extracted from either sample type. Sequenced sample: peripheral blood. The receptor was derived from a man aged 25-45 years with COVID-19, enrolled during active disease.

The CDR3 corresponds to CASRDDSSSYEQYF. The nucleotides are TGTGCCAGCAGAGACGACTCAAGCTCCTACGAGCAGTACTTC. The V and J genes are TRBV6-5 and TRBJ2-7, with no D gene named confidently. Looking up the germline V gene yields CDR1 MNHEY and CDR2 SVGAGI. The CDR3 spans 14 residues, from the cysteine through the phenylalanine. Only the CDR3 part of the read is kept: 42 bases, read in frame from the first base. V loses 6 bases of germline sequence and J loses 0 bases, and the interval between the two ends is 12 bases.